These 11 T cell receptor beta chains originate from one sample sequenced in a study of shared clonotypes between healthy human individuals (dated by TCRdb to the early 2020s). The library was generated by the immunoSEQ multiplex PCR assay. As stored in TCRdb, this immuneACCESS dataset retains in-frame rearrangements with V and J assigned. A fraction of the clones does not appear; measured against another copy, unresolved V genes explain less than half of the discrepancy, and the remainder lacks a known reason. The sample profile shows about 470,000 clones; about 85% of them were found once. Roughly 13% of the sample comes from the top ten. Sequenced input: PBMCs. The receptors shown here come from a woman aged 40-49 years in good health. Some clones in this sample may be carry-over from other donors' samples.

The chain uses TRBV5-1 and TRBJ2-3, with D uncertain. CDR1 and CDR2 (germline): SGHRS, YFSETQ. The CDR3 totals 17 residues. V dropped 3 bases and J dropped 0 bases, with 17 bases sitting between them. The CDR3 DNA is TGCGCCAGCAGCTCGCAAGGTGGGCAGCTAAGCACAGATACGCAGTATTTT. Translating gives CASSSQGGQLSTDTQYF.

V usage is TRBV7-2 and J usage is TRBJ2-6; unclear D gene. The V gene lost 5 bases and the J gene lost 2 bases, with 13 bases spanning the gap. The length of the CDR3 is 16 residues. The V gene's germline CDR1 is SGHTA and CDR2 FQGNSA. CDR3 region: CASSGGLVAGANVLTF. The CDR3 DNA sequence: TGTGCCAGCAGCGGTGGGCTGGTGGCTGGGGCCAACGTCCTGACTTTC. The whole variable domain, filled in from reference TRBV7-2 and TRBJ2-6, reads GAGVSQSPSNKVTEKGKDVELRCDPISGHTALYWYRQSLGQGLEFLIYFQGNSAPDKSGLPSDRFSAERTGGSVSTLTIQRTQQEDSAVYLCASSGGLVAGANVLTFGAGSRLTVL.

The chain combines TRBV5-1 with TRBJ2-3; unclear D gene. Germline V gene sequence: CDR1 SGHRS, CDR2 YFSETQ. This CDR3 region has 13 residues. V lost 7 bases to trimming and J lost 2 bases, with 11 bases between them. CDR3 region: CASAAASTDTQYF. As DNA, the CDR3 is TGCGCCAGCGCGGCGGCATCCACAGATACGCAGTATTTT.

The chain carries TRBV5-1 and TRBJ2-2; D is ambiguous. Germline CDR1 and CDR2: SGHRS and YFSETQ. V lost 4 bases to trimming and J lost 3 bases, with 7 bases between them. The CDR3 loop spans 13 amino acids. CDR3 bases: TGCGCCAGCAGCCAACAAGACACCGGGGAGCTGTTTTTT. It encodes CASSQQDTGELFF.

Written as DNA, the CDR3 is TGTGCCTGCCCCTGGGCCAACGTCCTGACTTTC. Residues: CACPWANVLTF. The rearrangement links TRBV6-4 to TRBJ2-6; no reliable D call. The V end was cut by 11 bases, the J end by 5 bases, with 7 bases between. CDR1 and CDR2 (germline): MRHNA, SNTAGT. The CDR3 is made up of 11 amino acids.

The V gene is TRBV27, the J gene TRBJ2-2, with D maybe TRBD2 (6 bases). V was pared by 2 bases and J by 1 base, with 17 bases between. There are 18 residues in the CDR3. Per germline, CDR1 MNHEY and CDR2 SMNVEV (reference sequence). The CDR3 DNA reads as TGTGCCAGCAGTTTAATAGGGCGGGGCGGGAAGAACACCGGGGAGCTGTTTTTT. Amino acid sequence: CASSLIGRGGKNTGELFF.

CDR3 coding DNA: TGTGCCTGGAGGTTGGGTACGGTAGCGGGAGCGGGGACAGATACGCAGTATTTT. Its protein is CAWRLGTVAGAGTDTQYF. The V and J genes are TRBV30 and TRBJ2-3, with 9 nucleotides matching TRBD2. The CDR3 loop spans 18 amino acids. Germline V CDR1 and CDR2: GTSNPN, SVGIG (reference sequence). After removal of 3 bases from V and 3 bases from J, the junction contained 16 bases not matched to a gene.

The gene calls are TRBV28 and TRBJ2-5, with TRBD2 matching over 14 bases. CDR3 length: 16 amino acids. CDR1 and CDR2 (germline): MDHEN, SYDVKM. V was clipped by 6 bases and J by 6 bases; unmatched bases: 9. The CDR3 sequence is CASRSGTSGSRKTQYF. CDR3 nucleotides: TGTGCCAGCAGGTCCGGGACTAGCGGGAGTAGGAAGACCCAGTACTTC. Complete variable domain (other parts from reference TRBV28 and TRBJ2-5): DVKVTQSSRYLVKRTGEKVFLECVQDMDHENMFWYRQDPGLGLRLIYFSYDVKMKEKGDIPEGYSVSREKKERFSLILESASTNQTSMYLCASRSGTSGSRKTQYFGPGTRLLVL.

This chain uses TRBV15 with TRBJ2-7; D assignment may be TRBD1 or TRBD2 (5 bases each). Trimming pared 0 bases from V and 3 bases from J, leaving 12 bases between. The length of the CDR3 is 15 residues. The V gene's germline CDR1 is LNHNV and CDR2 YYDKDF (reference sequence). CDR3: CATSRDRGPLYEQYF. DNA of the CDR3: TGTGCCACCAGCAGAGATCGGGGACCCCTCTACGAGCAGTACTTC.

This clone was found a few times. The chain combines TRBV27 with TRBJ2-1; 7 positions match TRBD1. The CDR3 spans 13 residues. Unmatched junction bases numbered 1, after V lost 4 bases and J lost 4 bases. CDR1 and CDR2 (germline): MNHEY, SMNVEV (reference sequence). The chain's CDR3 is CASSWGQYNEQFF. CDR3 sequence (DNA): TGTGCCAGCAGTTGGGGACAGTACAATGAGCAGTTCTTC.

This sequence joins TRBV10-1 and TRBJ2-1; D perhaps matches TRBD1 (6 bases). Germline CDR1 reads WNHNN; CDR2 reads SYGVQD (reference sequence). The CDR3 is made up of 14 amino acids. Trimming removed 3 bases from V and 12 bases from J, with 18 bases in between. CDR3 amino acids: CASSDGLSTRGQFF. CDR3 bases: TGCGCCAGCAGTGACGGACTCTCAACCAGGGGGCAGTTCTTC.